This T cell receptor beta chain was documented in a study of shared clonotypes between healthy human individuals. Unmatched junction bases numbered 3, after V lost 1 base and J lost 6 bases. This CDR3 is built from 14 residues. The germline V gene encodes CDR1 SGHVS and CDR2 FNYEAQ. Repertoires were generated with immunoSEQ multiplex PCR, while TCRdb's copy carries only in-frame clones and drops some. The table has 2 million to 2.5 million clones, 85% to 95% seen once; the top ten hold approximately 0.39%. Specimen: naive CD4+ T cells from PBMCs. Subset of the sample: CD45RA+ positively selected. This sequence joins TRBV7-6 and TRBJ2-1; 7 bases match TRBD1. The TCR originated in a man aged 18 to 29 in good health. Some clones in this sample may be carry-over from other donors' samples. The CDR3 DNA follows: TGTGCCAGCAGCTTAGACGACAGGGTCAATGAGCAGTTCTTC. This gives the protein CASSLDDRVNEQFF.